These 27 T cell receptor beta chains came from one sample sequenced in a study of CD8+CD57+ T cells in acquired aplastic anemia. Using genomic DNA as the template, TCR beta VDJ and CDR3 profiling was carried out. Via MiXCR, TCRdb re-called the reads, giving one row per CDR3 protein. The sample includes 150,000 to 180,000 distinct CDR3 sequences, about 52% of them seen just once. Sequenced patients had shown CD8+CD57+ cell expansion by flow cytometry. Sequenced material: sorted CD4+, CD8+, or CD8+CD57+ T cells (not recorded which) from PBMCs. The receptors originated from a human donor with aplastic anemia.

This clonotype was seen only a few times. This chain uses TRBV6-1 with TRBJ2-1; 8 bases are shared with TRBD2. The CDR3 length is 15 residues. Germline V gene data show CDR1 as MNHNS and CDR2 as SASEGT. Trimming at V came to 2 bases and at J to 10 bases, leaving 10 bases not matched to a gene. The CDR3 reads CASSETGGGPGEQFF. The CDR3 nucleotides are TGTGCCAGCAGTGAAACCGGGGGGGGCCCCGGGGAGCAGTTCTTC.

V gene TRBV20-1 combines with J gene TRBJ1-1; D remains ambiguous. This CDR3 is 14 amino acids long. V gave up 0 bases and J gave up 4 bases, with 12 bases separating them. Germline V gives CDR1 DFQATT, CDR2 SNEGSKA (reference sequence). The CDR3 nucleotides are TGCAGTGCTAGAGATCCCAGAGGGTTCACTGAAGCTTTCTTT. Residues: CSARDPRGFTEAFF.

V gene TRBV6-1 combines with J gene TRBJ2-5, with TRBD2 matching 13 bases. Germline V CDR1 and CDR2: MNHNS, SASEGT. The CDR3 is 15 amino acids. The V and J ends lost 4 bases and 5 bases, in that order; junction bases with no gene match: 4. The CDR3 is CASSVTSGGGETQYF. Here the CDR3 DNA reads TGTGCCAGCAGTGTTACTAGCGGGGGGGGCGAGACCCAGTACTTC.

The rearrangement uses TRBV25-1 and TRBJ2-7, with D possibly TRBD1 on 5 matching bases. The V gene's germline CDR1 is MGHDK and CDR2 SYGVNS. The CDR3 has 15 residues. The V gene lost 4 bases and the J gene lost 2 bases, with 15 bases spanning the gap. The CDR3 reads CASSGRVAFAYEQYF. Written as DNA, the CDR3 is TGTGCCAGCAGTGGCAGGGTTGCCTTCGCCTACGAGCAGTACTTC.

This chain uses TRBV29-1 with TRBJ2-1; D might be TRBD1 (6 bases). The CDR3 covers 14 residues. V was trimmed by 5 bases and J by 2 bases, leaving 13 bases between them. CDR1 is SQVTM, CDR2 ANQGSEA, per germline. The CDR3 is CSVTRTVPYNEQFF. CDR3 DNA: TGCAGCGTTACACGGACAGTACCCTACAATGAGCAGTTCTTC.

The chain employs TRBV24-1 and TRBJ2-1; 10 bases are a match to TRBD1. The junction had 4 bases not matched to a gene; V was cut back by 3 bases and J by 6 bases. The CDR3 loop spans 15 amino acids. Germline assignment: CDR1 KGHDR and CDR2 SFDVKD. The CDR3 bases are TGTGCCACCAGTGATCCCCGGACAGGGGGCAATGAGCAGTTCTTC. It encodes CATSDPRTGGNEQFF.

The CDR3 sequence is CATSSRGEMETQYF. For the CDR3, the DNA is TGTGCCACCAGCAGCAGGGGGGAAATGGAGACCCAGTACTTC. The chain uses TRBV15 and TRBJ2-5; D may be TRBD1 (7 bases). Per germline, CDR1 LNHNV and CDR2 YYDKDF (reference sequence). Between the trimmed V and J ends, which lost 3 bases and 5 bases, there was a span of 13 bases. CDR3 length: 14 amino acids.

This sequence joins TRBV20-1 and TRBJ2-7; D is perhaps TRBD1 or TRBD2 (6 bases each). There are 14 residues in the CDR3. Trimming left V 3 bases short and J 2 bases short, with 14 bases between. Germline V gene sequence: CDR1 DFQATT, CDR2 SNEGSKA (reference sequence). CDR3 loop: CSASEGGGAYEQYF. The CDR3 region has the DNA TGCAGTGCTAGCGAGGGGGGCGGGGCCTACGAGCAGTACTTC.

This clonotype was detected only once. The chain joins TRBV5-1 to TRBJ2-5, with a possible D match to TRBD2 (6 bases). The CDR3 sequence is 14 residues long. The V gene lost 4 bases and the J gene lost 4 bases, with 14 bases spanning the gap. The germline CDR1 and CDR2 sequences are SGHRS and YFSETQ. CDR3 nucleotide sequence: TGCGCCAGCAGCGCCACCGGACTATTAGAGACCCAGTACTTC. Protein: CASSATGLLETQYF.

This clonotype was counted a few times. The rearrangement links TRBV20-1 to TRBJ1-1; no clear D. The V gene's germline CDR1 is DFQATT and CDR2 SNEGSKA (reference sequence). The CDR3 length is 13 residues. Trimming took 3 bases from V and 1 from J, leaving 9 bases between them. The CDR3 nucleotides are TGCAGTGCTAGTCTGAACTCGAACACTGAAGCTTTCTTT. This sequence encodes CSASLNSNTEAFF.

V usage is TRBV15 and J usage is TRBJ1-2; no clear D gene. The CDR3 covers 13 residues. V was pared by 0 bases and J by 3 bases, with 5 bases between. Germline values: CDR1 LNHNV, CDR2 YYDKDF (reference sequence). The CDR3 DNA reads as TGTGCCACCAGCAGAGACGTGGACTATGGCTACACCTTC. Residues: CATSRDVDYGYTF.

This clonotype was detected once. As DNA, the CDR3 is TGTGCCAGCAGCTTAGCCCCGGGACAGAATCAGCCCCAGCATTTT. It encodes CASSLAPGQNQPQHF. This chain connects TRBV7-2 to TRBJ1-5; 7 positions match TRBD1. The germline V gene encodes CDR1 SGHTA and CDR2 FQGNSA. Trimming cost V 0 bases and J 4 bases; bases outside gene matches: 3. The length of the CDR3 is 15 residues.

This clonotype has just a few counts. The chain carries TRBV24-1 and TRBJ2-1; D perhaps matches TRBD1 (6 bases). Trimming shortened V by 5 bases and J by 3 bases, and 13 bases separated the two germline ends. The CDR3 extends over 15 amino acids. Germline CDR1 is KGHDR and CDR2 is SFDVKD. CDR3 loop: CATSGGLDGYNEQFF. As DNA, the CDR3 is TGTGCCACCAGTGGGGGGCTGGACGGCTACAATGAGCAGTTCTTC.

The table lists this clonotype with many counts. This rearrangement joins TRBV7-8 to TRBJ1-2; 8 bases align to TRBD1. Trimming took 1 base from V and 6 from J; bases not matched to a gene: 4. The length of the CDR3 is 14 residues. From germline, CDR1 is SGHVS and CDR2 FQNEAQ. The CDR3 sequence is CASSLGQGRNGYTF. As DNA, the CDR3 is TGTGCCAGCAGCTTAGGACAGGGGAGGAATGGCTACACCTTC.

The chain links TRBV10-3 to TRBJ1-1; 7 bases match TRBD1. Trimming cost V 5 bases and J 3 bases; bases outside gene matches: 6. Germline lookup yields CDR1 ENHRY and CDR2 SYGVKD. CDR3 length: 14 amino acids. The DNA for the CDR3 is TGTGCCATCAGTCTGACAGGGAGGGACACTGAAGCTTTCTTT. Encoded protein: CAISLTGRDTEAFF.

This clonotype was observed at least ten times. The chain couples TRBV10-3 to TRBJ2-3; 11 nucleotides line up with TRBD2. Trimming took 2 bases from V and 6 from J; bases not matched to a gene: 7. This CDR3 has 16 amino acids. From germline, CDR1 is ENHRY and CDR2 SYGVKD. The CDR3 DNA reads TGTGCCATCAGTGAGCAAACTAGCGGGGGAGCCGATACGCAGTATTTT. Protein product: CAISEQTSGGADTQYF.

This chain uses TRBV10-3 with TRBJ2-2; 7 nucleotides align to TRBD1. The CDR3 has 16 amino acids. With V trimmed by 0 bases and J by 2 bases, 3 bases remained unmatched. The germline V gene encodes CDR1 ENHRY and CDR2 SYGVKD. The CDR3 nucleotides are TGTGCCATCAGTGAGTCAAGGGGGCCCAACACCGGGGAGCTGTTTTTT. This codes for CAISESRGPNTGELFF.

At least ten counts were recorded for this clonotype. The rearrangement joins TRBV2 to TRBJ2-7; weak D call: TRBD1 (5 bases). V lost 8 bases and J lost 6, with 14 bases in between. CDR1 is SNHLY, CDR2 FYNNEI, per germline. This CDR3 comprises 12 residues. DNA for the CDR3: TGTGCCAGCTATGGGGCCTCACGCGAGCAGTACTTC. This codes for CASYGASREQYF.

The rearrangement joins TRBV4-2 to TRBJ2-1, with 12 bases matching TRBD2. This CDR3 is built from 18 residues. The trim removed 1 base at V and 8 bases at J, leaving 12 bases unmatched. Germline values: CDR1 LGHNA, CDR2 YNFKEQ. The CDR3, as DNA: TGTGCCAGCAGCCAAGTGGGCCGAACTAGCGGGGGGCCCGATGAGCAGTTCTTC. As protein: CASSQVGRTSGGPDEQFF.

The rearrangement uses TRBV7-6 and TRBJ1-5, with a possible D match to TRBD1 (5 bases). The CDR3 spans 14 residues. Trimming removed 0 bases at V and 7 bases at J, with 10 bases between. Germline CDR1 SGHVS, CDR2 FNYEAQ. CDR3 DNA sequence: TGTGCCAGCAGCTTAGCGCTGGGGGACCAGCCCCAGCATTTT. Translating gives CASSLALGDQPQHF.

This clonotype occurred a few times. This chain connects TRBV3-1 to TRBJ2-3; 13 bases line up with TRBD2. V lost 4 bases, J lost 2 bases, and 12 bases stayed unmatched. Per germline, CDR1 LGHDT and CDR2 YNNKEL (reference sequence). The CDR3 spans 19 residues. CDR3 region: CASSRIGLAGARNTDTQYF. The CDR3 DNA reads TGTGCCAGCAGCCGAATTGGACTAGCGGGGGCCCGGAACACAGATACGCAGTATTTT.

The V call is TRBV7-2, the J call TRBJ1-6; 9 bases align to TRBD1. This CDR3 has 15 amino acids. With 5 bases clipped from V and 5 bases from J, the junction kept 4 bases outside the gene matches. CDR1 and CDR2 from the germline V gene are SGHTA and FQGNSA. CDR3 sequence reads: CASSTRTGDNSPLHF. The DNA of the CDR3 is TGTGCCAGCAGCACCCGGACAGGGGATAATTCACCCCTCCACTTT. Full variable domain (remainder filled in from reference TRBV7-2 and TRBJ1-6): GAGVSQSPSNKVTEKGKDVELRCDPISGHTALYWYRQSLGQGLEFLIYFQGNSAPDKSGLPSDRFSAERTGGSVSTLTIQRTQQEDSAVYLCASSTRTGDNSPLHFGNGTRLTVT.

The chain employs TRBV6-4 and TRBJ2-2; D unresolved. Germline V CDR1 and CDR2: MRHNA, SNTAGT. The CDR3 sequence is 13 residues long. With 6 bases removed from V and 5 bases from J, the gap between germline ends came to 10 bases. The CDR3: CASSVEWTGELFF. CDR3 DNA: TGTGCCAGCAGCGTAGAGTGGACCGGGGAGCTGTTTTTT.

This clonotype showed up many times. V and J are TRBV5-5 and TRBJ2-7; D gene ambiguous. There are 12 residues in the CDR3. CDR1 and CDR2 (germline): SGHKS, YYEKEE (reference sequence). Between the trimmed V and J ends, which lost 3 bases and 3 bases, there was a span of 7 bases. The DNA of the CDR3 is TGTGCCAGCAGCTCGACCTTCTACGAGCAGTACTTC. Translation gives CASSSTFYEQYF.

This clonotype was recorded many times. The rearrangement uses TRBV11-1 and TRBJ2-3, with 7 bases aligning to TRBD1. V was clipped by 6 bases and J by 2 bases; unmatched bases: 8. The CDR3 sequence is 15 residues long. Germline V gene data show CDR1 as SGHAT and CDR2 as FQDESV (reference sequence). The CDR3 DNA reads TGTGCCAGCAGTTCTACAGGGGTTAACACAGATACGCAGTATTTT. Protein sequence: CASSSTGVNTDTQYF.

In DNA, the CDR3 is TGTGCCAGCAGTGTCTTGGGGAATCAGCCCCAGCATTTT. Its protein is CASSVLGNQPQHF. V and J are TRBV2 and TRBJ1-5; no clear D. The CDR3 is 13 amino acids. V lost 4 bases, J lost 4 bases, and 8 bases lay in between. Germline CDR1 reads SNHLY; CDR2 reads FYNNEI.

In this sample, this clonotype turned up a few times. The chain recombines TRBV9 with TRBJ2-5; either TRBD1 or TRBD2 may supply D (5 bases each). Germline V CDR1 and CDR2: SGDLS, YYNGEE. The CDR3 is 13 residues long. V lost 6 bases, J lost 8 bases, and 17 bases lay in between. Here the CDR3 reads CASNRDGVETQYF. The CDR3 coding sequence is TGTGCCAGCAACCGGGACGGAGTAGAAACCCAGTACTTC.